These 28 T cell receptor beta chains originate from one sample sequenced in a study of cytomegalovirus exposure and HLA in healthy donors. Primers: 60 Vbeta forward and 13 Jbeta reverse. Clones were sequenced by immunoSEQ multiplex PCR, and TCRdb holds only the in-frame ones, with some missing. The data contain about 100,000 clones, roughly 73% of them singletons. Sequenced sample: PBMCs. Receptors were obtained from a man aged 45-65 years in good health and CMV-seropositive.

Written as DNA, the CDR3 is TGTGCCAGCAGCGTACACGAAGGGGGCGCTTACAATGAGCAGTTCTTC. It is translated as CASSVHEGGAYNEQFF. The chain links TRBV9 to TRBJ2-1, with 7 bases identical to TRBD1. Germline CDR1 is SGDLS and CDR2 is YYNGEE. Trimming took 1 base from V and 4 from J; bases not matched to a gene: 8. The CDR3 extends over 16 amino acids.

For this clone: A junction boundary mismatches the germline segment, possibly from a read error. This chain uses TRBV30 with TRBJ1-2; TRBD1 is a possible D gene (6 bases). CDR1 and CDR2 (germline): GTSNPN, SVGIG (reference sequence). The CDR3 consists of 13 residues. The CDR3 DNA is TGTGCCTGGAGTGAGACCGCGGGGGGCAGCTACCCCTTC. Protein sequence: CAWSETAGGSYPF.

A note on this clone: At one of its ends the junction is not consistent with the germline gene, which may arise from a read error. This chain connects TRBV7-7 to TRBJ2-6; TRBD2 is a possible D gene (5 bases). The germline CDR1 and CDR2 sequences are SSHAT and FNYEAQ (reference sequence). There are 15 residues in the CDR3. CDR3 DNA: TGTGCTAGCAGCTTGGAGGCTTTTGGGGCCAACGTCCTGACTTTC. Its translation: CASSLEAFGANVLTF.

The CDR3 reads CATSRTLEETQYF. The CDR3 DNA reads TGTGCCACCAGCAGAACTCTGGAAGAGACCCAGTACTTC. This chain uses TRBV15 with TRBJ2-5; D uncertain. Germline V lookup: CDR1 LNHNV, CDR2 YYDKDF (reference sequence). This CDR3 has 13 residues. Trimming left V 2 bases short and J 3 bases short, with 7 bases between.

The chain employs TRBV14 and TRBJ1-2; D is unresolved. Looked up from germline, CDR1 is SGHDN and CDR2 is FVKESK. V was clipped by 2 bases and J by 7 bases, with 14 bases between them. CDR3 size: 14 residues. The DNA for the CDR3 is TGTGCCAGCAGCCAAAGTCTGGGAGTCGGTGGCTACACCTTC. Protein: CASSQSLGVGGYTF.

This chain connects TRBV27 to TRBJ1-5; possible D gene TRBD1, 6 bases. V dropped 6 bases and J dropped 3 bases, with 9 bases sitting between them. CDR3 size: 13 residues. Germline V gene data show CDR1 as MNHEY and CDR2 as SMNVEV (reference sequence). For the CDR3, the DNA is TGTGCCAGCAGCACAGGGTACAATCAGCCCCAGCATTTT. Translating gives CASSTGYNQPQHF.

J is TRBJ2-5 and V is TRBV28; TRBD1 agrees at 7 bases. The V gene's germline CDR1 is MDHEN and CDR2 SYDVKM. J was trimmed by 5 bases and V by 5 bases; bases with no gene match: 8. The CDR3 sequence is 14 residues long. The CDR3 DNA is TGTGCCAGCAGTCCCGGGGACAGACGTGAGACCCAGTACTTC. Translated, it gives CASSPGDRRETQYF. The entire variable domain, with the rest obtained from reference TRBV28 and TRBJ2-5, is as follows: DVKVTQSSRYLVKRTGEKVFLECVQDMDHENMFWYRQDPGLGLRLIYFSYDVKMKEKGDIPEGYSVSREKKERFSLILESASTNQTSMYLCASSPGDRRETQYFGPGTRLLVL.

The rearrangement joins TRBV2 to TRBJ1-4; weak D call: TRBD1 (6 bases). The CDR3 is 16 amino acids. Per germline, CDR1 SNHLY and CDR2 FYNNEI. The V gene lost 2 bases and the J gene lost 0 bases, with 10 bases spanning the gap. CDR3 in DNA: TGTGCCAGCAGTGAAAGGGGGAGGGCAACTAATGAAAAACTGTTTTTT. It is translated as CASSERGRATNEKLFF.

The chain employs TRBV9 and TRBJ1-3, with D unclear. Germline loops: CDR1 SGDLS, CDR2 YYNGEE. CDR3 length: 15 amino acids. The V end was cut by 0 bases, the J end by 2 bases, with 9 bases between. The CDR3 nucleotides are TGTGCCAGCAGCGTAGACGGTCAAACTGGAAACACCATATATTTT. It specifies CASSVDGQTGNTIYF.

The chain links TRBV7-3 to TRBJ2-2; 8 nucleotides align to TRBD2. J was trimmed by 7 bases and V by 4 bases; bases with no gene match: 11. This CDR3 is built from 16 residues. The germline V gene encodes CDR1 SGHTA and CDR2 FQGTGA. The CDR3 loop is CASSSRPGGANGELFF. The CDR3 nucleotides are TGTGCCAGCAGCTCCCGCCCCGGGGGGGCCAACGGGGAGCTGTTTTTT.

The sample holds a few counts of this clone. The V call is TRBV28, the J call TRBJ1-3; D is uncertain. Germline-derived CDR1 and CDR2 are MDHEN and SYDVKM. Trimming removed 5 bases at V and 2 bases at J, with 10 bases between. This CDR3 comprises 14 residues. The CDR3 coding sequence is TGTGCCAGCAGTGAGGGATTAGCTGGAAACACCATATATTTT. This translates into CASSEGLAGNTIYF.

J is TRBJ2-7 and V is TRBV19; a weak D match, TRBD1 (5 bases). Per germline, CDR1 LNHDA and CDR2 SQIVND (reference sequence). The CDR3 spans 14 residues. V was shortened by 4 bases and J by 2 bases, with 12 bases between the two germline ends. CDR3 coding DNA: TGTGCCAGTAGTACCCAACAGGTGACCTACGAGCAGTACTTC. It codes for CASSTQQVTYEQYF.

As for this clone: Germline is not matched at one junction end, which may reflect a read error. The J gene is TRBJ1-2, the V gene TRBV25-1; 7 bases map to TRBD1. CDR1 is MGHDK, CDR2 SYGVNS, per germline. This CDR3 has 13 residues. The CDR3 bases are TGTGCCAGCTCACGGACAGGAAGCTATGGCTACCCCTTC. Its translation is CASSRTGSYGYPF.

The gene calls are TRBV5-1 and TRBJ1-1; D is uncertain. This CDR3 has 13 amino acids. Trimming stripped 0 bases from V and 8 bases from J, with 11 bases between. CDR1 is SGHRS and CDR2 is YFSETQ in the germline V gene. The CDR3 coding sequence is TGCGCCAGCAGCTTGGATGGAGAGTTCGAAGCTTTCTTT. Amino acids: CASSLDGEFEAFF.

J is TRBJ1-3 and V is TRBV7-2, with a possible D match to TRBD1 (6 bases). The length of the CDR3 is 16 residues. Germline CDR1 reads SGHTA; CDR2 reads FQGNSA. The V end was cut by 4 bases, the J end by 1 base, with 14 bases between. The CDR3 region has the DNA TGTGCCAGCAGCTCTTCGACAGGATGGTCTGGAAACACCATATATTTT. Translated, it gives CASSSSTGWSGNTIYF. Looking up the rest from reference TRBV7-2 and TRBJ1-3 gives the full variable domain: GAGVSQSPSNKVTEKGKDVELRCDPISGHTALYWYRQSLGQGLEFLIYFQGNSAPDKSGLPSDRFSAERTGGSVSTLTIQRTQQEDSAVYLCASSSSTGWSGNTIYFGEGSWLTVV.

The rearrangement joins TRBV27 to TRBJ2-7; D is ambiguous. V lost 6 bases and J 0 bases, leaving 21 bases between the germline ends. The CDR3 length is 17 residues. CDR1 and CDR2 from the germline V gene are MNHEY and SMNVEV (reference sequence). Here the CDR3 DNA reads TGTGCCAGCAGACCACGCCTGGGTCAGGCAAGCTCCTACGAGCAGTACTTC. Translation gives CASRPRLGQASSYEQYF.

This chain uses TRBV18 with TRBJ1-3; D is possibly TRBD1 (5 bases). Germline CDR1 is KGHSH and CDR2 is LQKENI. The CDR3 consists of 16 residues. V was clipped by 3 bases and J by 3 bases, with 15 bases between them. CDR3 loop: CASSPTGPRDGNTIYF. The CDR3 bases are TGTGCCAGCTCACCGACCGGCCCCAGGGATGGAAACACCATATATTTT.

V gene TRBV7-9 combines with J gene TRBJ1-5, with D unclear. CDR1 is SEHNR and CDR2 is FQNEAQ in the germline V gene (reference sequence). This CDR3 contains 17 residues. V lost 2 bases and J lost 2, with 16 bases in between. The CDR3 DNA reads TGTGCCAGCAGCTTAAACTATGGGGAGACTGGCAATCAGCCCCAGCATTTT. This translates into CASSLNYGETGNQPQHF.

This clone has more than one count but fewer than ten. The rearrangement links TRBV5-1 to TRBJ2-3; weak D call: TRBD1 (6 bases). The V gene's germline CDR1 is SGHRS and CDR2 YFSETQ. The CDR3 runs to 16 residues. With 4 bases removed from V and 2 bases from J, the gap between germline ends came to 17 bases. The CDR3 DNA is TGCGCCAGCAGCCCTGTGACCGGGACAAACACAGATACGCAGTATTTT. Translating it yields CASSPVTGTNTDTQYF.

The CDR3 DNA is TGTGCCAGCTCACCACAGGACGGGGTGGAGCAGTACTTC. It yields the protein CASSPQDGVEQYF. This sequence joins TRBV18 and TRBJ2-7, with D tentatively TRBD2 (5 bases). Trimming removed 1 base at V and 7 bases at J, with 11 bases between. The CDR3 contains 13 residues. Germline values: CDR1 KGHSH, CDR2 LQKENI.

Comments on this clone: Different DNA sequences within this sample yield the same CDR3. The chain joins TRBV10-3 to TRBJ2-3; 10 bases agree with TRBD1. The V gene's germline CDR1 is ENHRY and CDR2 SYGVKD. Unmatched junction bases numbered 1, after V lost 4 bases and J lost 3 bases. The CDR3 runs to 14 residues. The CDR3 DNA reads TGTGCCATCAGTGGGACAGGGGGTACAGATACGCAGTATTTT. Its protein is CAISGTGGTDTQYF.

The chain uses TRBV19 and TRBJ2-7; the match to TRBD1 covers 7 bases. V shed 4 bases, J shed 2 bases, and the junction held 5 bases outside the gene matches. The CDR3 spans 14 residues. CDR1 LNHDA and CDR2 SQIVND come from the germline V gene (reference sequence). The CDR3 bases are TGTGCCAGTAGTACCACGGGGACAGCCTACGAGCAGTACTTC. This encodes CASSTTGTAYEQYF.

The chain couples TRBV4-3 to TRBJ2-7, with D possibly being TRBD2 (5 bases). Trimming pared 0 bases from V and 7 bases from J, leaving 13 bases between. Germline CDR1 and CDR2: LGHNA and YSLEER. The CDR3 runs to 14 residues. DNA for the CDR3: TGCGCCAGCAGCCAAGAAGCACTTACGGGAGAGCAGTACTTC. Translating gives CASSQEALTGEQYF.

The DNA of the CDR3 is TGTGCCAGCTCACCACCGGGACTAGCGGGGGGGCCGATGGATACGCAGTATTTT. This gives the protein CASSPPGLAGGPMDTQYF. This chain uses TRBV18 with TRBJ2-3; 16 bases map to TRBD2. Germline loops: CDR1 KGHSH, CDR2 LQKENI. The CDR3 covers 18 residues. V shed 0 bases, J shed 6 bases, and the junction held 6 bases outside the gene matches.

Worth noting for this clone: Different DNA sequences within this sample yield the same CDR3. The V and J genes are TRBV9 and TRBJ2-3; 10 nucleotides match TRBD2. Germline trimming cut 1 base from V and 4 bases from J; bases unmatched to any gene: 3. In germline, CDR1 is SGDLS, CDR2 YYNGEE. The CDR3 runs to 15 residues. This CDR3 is CASSVLGLAADTQYF. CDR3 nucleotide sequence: TGTGCCAGCAGCGTATTAGGACTAGCGGCAGATACGCAGTATTTT.

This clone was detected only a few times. The CDR3 loop reads CASSLGQGQETQYF. CDR3 bases: TGTGCCAGCAGCTTAGGACAGGGGCAAGAGACCCAGTACTTC. The V and J genes are TRBV13 and TRBJ2-5; 7 nucleotides agree with TRBD1. The germline gives CDR1 PRHDT, CDR2 FYEKMQ (reference sequence). V dropped 0 bases and J dropped 2; count of bases not matched to a gene: 0. CDR3 length equals 14 residues.

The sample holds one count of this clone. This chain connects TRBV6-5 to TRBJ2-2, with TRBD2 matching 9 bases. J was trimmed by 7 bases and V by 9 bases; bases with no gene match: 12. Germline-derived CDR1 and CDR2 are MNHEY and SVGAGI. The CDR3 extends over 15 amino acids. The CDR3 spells CARRGGGGYNGELFF. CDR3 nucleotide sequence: TGTGCCAGGAGGGGCGGGGGGGGCTATAACGGGGAGCTGTTTTTT.

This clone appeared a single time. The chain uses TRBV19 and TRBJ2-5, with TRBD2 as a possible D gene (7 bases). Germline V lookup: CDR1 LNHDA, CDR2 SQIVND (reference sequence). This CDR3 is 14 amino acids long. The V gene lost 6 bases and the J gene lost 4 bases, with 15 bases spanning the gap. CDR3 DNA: TGTGCCAGTAGCGGTCGGGGGGCCCTAGAGACCCAGTACTTC. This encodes CASSGRGALETQYF.